These 10 T cell receptor beta chains were sequenced from one sample in a study of T cell repertoires in cytomegalovirus infection. One entry per CDR3 protein, called by TCRdb with MiXCR from the reads. The sample records about 100,000 distinct CDR3 sequences, around a quarter being singletons. Sequenced material: CD8+ T cells from PBMCs. The source of these receptors is a human donor in good health (CMV status not recorded). Some clones in this sample may be carry-over from other donors' samples.

The table lists this clonotype with a few counts. V is TRBV28 and J is TRBJ2-1, with 9 positions matching TRBD1. This CDR3 is built from 17 residues. CDR1 is MDHEN, CDR2 SYDVKM, per germline. V lost 3 bases to trimming and J lost 5 bases; unmatched junction nucleotides: 11. The CDR3 spells CASSFGEQGAIDNEQFF. CDR3 nucleotides: TGTGCCAGCAGTTTTGGGGAACAGGGGGCGATCGACAATGAGCAGTTCTTC.

This chain joins TRBV4-3 and TRBJ2-7; possibly TRBD2 for D (6 bases). The CDR3 is 15 residues long. Germline V CDR1 and CDR2: LGHNA, YSLEER. V lost 1 base and J 3 bases, leaving 13 bases between the germline ends. The CDR3 DNA is TGCGCCAGCAGCCAAGGGATTGGCGGGAACTACGAGCAGTACTTC. The encoded protein is CASSQGIGGNYEQYF.

The CDR3 DNA reads as TGTGCCAGCACCGTCCAGGGGGCGAATGGCTACACCTTC. Translating it yields CASTVQGANGYTF. The chain carries TRBV6-6 and TRBJ1-2, with TRBD1 matching 8 bases. CDR3 size: 13 residues. The trim removed 7 bases at V and 6 bases at J, leaving 7 bases unmatched. Germline CDR1 is MNHNY and CDR2 is SVGAGI (reference sequence).

This clonotype was counted only a few times. V is TRBV20-1 and J is TRBJ2-5; possible D gene TRBD2, 6 bases. The V gene lost 6 bases and the J gene lost 0 bases, with 11 bases spanning the gap. Germline V gene sequence: CDR1 DFQATT, CDR2 SNEGSKA (reference sequence). The length of the CDR3 is 13 residues. DNA for the CDR3: TGCAGTGCAGTCGGACTAAACCAAGAGACCCAGTACTTC. Amino acid sequence: CSAVGLNQETQYF.

The chain links TRBV6-1 to TRBJ1-2; unclear D gene. V lost 5 bases to trimming and J lost 2 bases, with 9 bases between them. This CDR3 comprises 13 residues. CDR1 and CDR2 (germline): MNHNS, SASEGT. As DNA, the CDR3 is TGTGCCAGCAGTCGGACGGAAAACTATGGCTACACCTTC. Amino acid sequence: CASSRTENYGYTF.

This chain uses TRBV20-1 with TRBJ2-5, with TRBD1 matching 8 bases. The CDR3 is 13 residues long. J lost 4 bases, V lost 1 base, and 2 bases had no gene match. CDR1 is DFQATT and CDR2 is SNEGSKA in the germline V gene (reference sequence). In nucleotides, the CDR3 is TGCAGTGCTAGAGGCAGGGGGCGAGAGACCCAGTACTTC. Translating gives CSARGRGRETQYF.

The chain has TRBV10-3 and TRBJ1-5; no firm D call. V was pared by 2 bases and J by 1 base, with 12 bases between. CDR3 size: 16 residues. Germline V gene data show CDR1 as ENHRY and CDR2 as SYGVKD. The chain's CDR3 is CAISEEGDTSNQPQHF. DNA for the CDR3: TGTGCCATCAGTGAGGAAGGAGACACCAGCAATCAGCCCCAGCATTTT.

The genes are TRBV7-6 and TRBJ2-7; 8 bases are shared with TRBD1. The V and J ends lost 5 bases and 0 bases, in that order; junction bases with no gene match: 6. The CDR3 spans 15 residues. Germline V lookup: CDR1 SGHVS, CDR2 FNYEAQ. The DNA for the CDR3 is TGTGCCAGCAGCCCAGGACAGGGCCTCTCCTACGAGCAGTACTTC. It specifies CASSPGQGLSYEQYF.

This clonotype was seen only a few times. This chain connects TRBV5-1 to TRBJ1-1; TRBD1 is a possible D gene (6 bases). CDR1 and CDR2 (germline): SGHRS, YFSETQ. V was shortened by 4 bases and J by 8 bases, with 12 bases between the two germline ends. This CDR3 spans 12 amino acids. The chain's CDR3 is CASSPGAGEAFF. The CDR3 DNA sequence: TGCGCCAGCAGCCCGGGGGCCGGAGAAGCTTTCTTT.

This clonotype was recorded a few times. The junction differs from germline at one of its ends, possibly a read error. The CDR3 region is CASNPGPYQETQYF. The DNA of the CDR3 is TGTGCCAGCAATCCGGGACCTTACCAGGAGACCCAGTACTTC. The gene calls are TRBV6-2 or TRBV6-3 and TRBJ2-5; tentatively, D is TRBD1 or TRBD2 (5 bases each). CDR3 length: 14 amino acids. Germline loops: CDR1 MNHEY, CDR2 SVGEGT.